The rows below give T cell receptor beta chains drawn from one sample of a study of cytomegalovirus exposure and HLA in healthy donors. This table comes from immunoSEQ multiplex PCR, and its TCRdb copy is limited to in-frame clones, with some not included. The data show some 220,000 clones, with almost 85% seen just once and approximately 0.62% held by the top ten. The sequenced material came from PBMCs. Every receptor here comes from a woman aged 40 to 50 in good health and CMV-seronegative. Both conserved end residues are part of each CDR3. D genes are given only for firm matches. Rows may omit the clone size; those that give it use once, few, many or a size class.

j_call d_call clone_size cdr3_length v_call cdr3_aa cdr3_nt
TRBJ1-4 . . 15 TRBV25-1 CASSDSRPAGEKLFF TGTGCCAGCAGTGACTCCCGGCCCGCGGGTGAAAAACTGTTTTTT
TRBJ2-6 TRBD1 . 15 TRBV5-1 CASSFDRAGANVLTF TGCGCCAGCAGTTTTGACAGGGCTGGGGCCAACGTCCTGACTTTC
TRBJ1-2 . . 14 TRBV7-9 CASSLEGGAYGYTF TGTGCCAGCAGCTTAGAGGGGGGGGCCTATGGCTACACCTTC
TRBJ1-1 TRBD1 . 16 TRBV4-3 CASSQFGTGPNTEAFF TGCGCCAGCAGCCAATTCGGGACAGGGCCTAACACTGAAGCTTTCTTT
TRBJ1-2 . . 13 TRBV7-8 CASSLDGLNGYTF TGTGCCAGCAGCTTAGACGGACTCAATGGCTACACCTTC
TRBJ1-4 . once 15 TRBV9 CASSGGPGVAEKLFF TGTGCCAGCAGCGGAGGTCCCGGGGTGGCTGAAAAACTGTTTTTT
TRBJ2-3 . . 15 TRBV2 CASSEDAGSTDTQYF TGTGCCAGCAGTGAAGATGCGGGCTCCACAGATACGCAGTATTTT
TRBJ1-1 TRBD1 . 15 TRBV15 CATSRDRVMNTEAFF TGTGCCACCAGCAGGGACAGGGTGATGAACACTGAAGCTTTCTTT
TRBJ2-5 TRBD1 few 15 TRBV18 CASSPGQGVGETQYF TGTGCCAGCTCACCGGGACAGGGGGTAGGAGAGACCCAGTACTTC
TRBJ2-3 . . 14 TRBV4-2 CASSPPTGTDTQYF TGTGCCAGCAGCCCACCGACTGGCACAGATACGCAGTATTTT
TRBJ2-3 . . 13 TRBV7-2 CASSLLSTDTQYF TGTGCCAGCAGCTTACTGAGCACAGATACGCAGTATTTT
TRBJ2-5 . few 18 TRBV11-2 CASARGRGAGGPQETQYF TGCGCCAGTGCCAGGGGGCGCGGGGCGGGGGGGCCTCAAGAGACCCAGTACTTC
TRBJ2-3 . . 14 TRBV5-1 CASSLPTSTDTQYF TGCGCCAGCAGCTTGCCAACTAGCACAGATACGCAGTATTTT
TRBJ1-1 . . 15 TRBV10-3 CAISPMGLMNTEAFF TGTGCCATCAGTCCCATGGGCCTCATGAACACTGAAGCTTTCTTT
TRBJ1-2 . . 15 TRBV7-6 CASSLEPGANYGYTF TGTGCCAGCAGCTTAGAGCCAGGGGCAAACTATGGCTACACCTTC
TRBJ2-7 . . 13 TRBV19 CASSIGQEDEQYF TGTGCCAGTAGTATAGGACAGGAGGACGAGCAGTACTTC
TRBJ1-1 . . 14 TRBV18 CASSDFTGNTEAFF TGTGCCAGCTCAGATTTCACAGGGAACACTGAAGCTTTCTTT
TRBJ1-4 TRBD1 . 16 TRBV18 CASSPRDRVTNEKLFF TGTGCCAGCTCACCGAGGGACAGGGTTACTAATGAAAAACTGTTTTTT
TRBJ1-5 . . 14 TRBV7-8 CASSTGLSGQPQHF TGTGCCAGCAGCACAGGGTTGAGTGGACAGCCCCAGCATTTT
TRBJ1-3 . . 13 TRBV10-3 CAISVEEGNTIYF TGTGCCATCAGTGTTGAGGAGGGGAACACCATATATTTT
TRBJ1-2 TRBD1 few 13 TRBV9 CASSVRTGDGYTF TGTGCCAGCAGCGTTCGGACAGGTGACGGCTACACCTTC
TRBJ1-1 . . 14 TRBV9 CASSVVAENTEAFF TGTGCCAGCAGCGTAGTAGCAGAGAACACTGAAGCTTTCTTT
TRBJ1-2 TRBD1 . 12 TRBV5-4 CASSLQGEGYTF TGTGCCAGCAGCCTACAGGGGGAGGGCTACACCTTC